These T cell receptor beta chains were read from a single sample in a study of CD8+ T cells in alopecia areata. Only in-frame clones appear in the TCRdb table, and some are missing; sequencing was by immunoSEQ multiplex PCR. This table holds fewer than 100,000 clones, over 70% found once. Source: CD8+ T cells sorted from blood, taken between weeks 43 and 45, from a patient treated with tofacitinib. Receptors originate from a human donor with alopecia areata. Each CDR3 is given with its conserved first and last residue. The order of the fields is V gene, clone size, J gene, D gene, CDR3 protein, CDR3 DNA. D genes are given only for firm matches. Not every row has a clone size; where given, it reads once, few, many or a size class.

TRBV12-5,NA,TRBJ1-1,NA,CASGLVSGEAFF,TGTGCTAGTGGTTTGGTATCAGGTGAAGCTTTCTTT
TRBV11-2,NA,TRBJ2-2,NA,CASSHRARANTGELFF,TGTGCCAGCAGCCATCGGGCCAGGGCGAACACCGGGGAGCTGTTTTTT
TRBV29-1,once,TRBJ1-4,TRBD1,CSVATGNEKLFF,TGCAGCGTCGCGACAGGGAATGAAAAACTGTTTTTT
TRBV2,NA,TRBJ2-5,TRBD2,CASSELASGGGETQYF,TGTGCCAGCAGTGAATTGGCTAGCGGGGGTGGGGAGACCCAGTACTTC
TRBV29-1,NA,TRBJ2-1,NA,CSVVLGEQFF,TGCAGCGTTGTCTTGGGTGAGCAGTTCTTC
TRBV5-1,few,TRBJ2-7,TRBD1,CASSPGTGKDEQYF,TGCGCCAGCAGCCCCGGGACAGGGAAGGACGAGCAGTACTTC
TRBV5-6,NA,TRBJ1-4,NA,CASSTQGANEKLFF,TGTGCCAGCAGCACCCAGGGTGCTAATGAAAAACTGTTTTTT
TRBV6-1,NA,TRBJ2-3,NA,CASSGDHTDTQYF,TGTGCCAGCAGTGGGGACCACACAGATACGCAGTATTTT
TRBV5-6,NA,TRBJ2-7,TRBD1,CASSLDRDRGGRQYF,TGTGCCAGCAGCTTAGACCGGGACAGGGGCGGTCGGCAGTACTTC
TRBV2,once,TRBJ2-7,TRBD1,CASAGTGGRSSYEQYF,TGTGCCAGCGCCGGGACAGGGGGTAGGAGCTCCTACGAGCAGTACTTC
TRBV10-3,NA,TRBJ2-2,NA,CAISYENTGELFF,TGTGCCATCAGTTATGAGAACACCGGGGAGCTGTTTTTT
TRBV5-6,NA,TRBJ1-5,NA,CASSLSHQPQHF,TGTGCCAGCAGCTTGTCACATCAGCCCCAGCATTTT
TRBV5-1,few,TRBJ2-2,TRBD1,CASSLDRTGMFGELFF,TGCGCCAGCAGCTTGGATAGGACAGGGATGTTCGGGGAGCTGTTTTTT
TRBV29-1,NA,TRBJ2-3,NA,CSVESRAEVTDTQYF,TGCAGCGTTGAGAGTCGGGCGGAGGTCACAGATACGCAGTATTTT
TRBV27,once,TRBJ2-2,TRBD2,CASSFPGGRSGELFF,TGTGCCAGCAGTTTCCCCGGGGGGAGAAGCGGGGAGCTGTTTTTT
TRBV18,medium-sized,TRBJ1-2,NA,CASSPGGRGINYGYTF,TGTGCCAGCTCACCGGGTGGAAGGGGCATAAACTATGGCTACACCTTC
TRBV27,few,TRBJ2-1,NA,CASSFGGSYNEQFF,TGTGCCAGCAGTTTCGGAGGCTCCTACAATGAGCAGTTCTTC
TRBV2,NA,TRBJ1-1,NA,CASSRTRNTEAFF,TGTGCCAGCAGCCGAACAAGGAACACTGAAGCTTTCTTT
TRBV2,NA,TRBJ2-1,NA,CASSEVTGDNEQFF,TGTGCCAGCAGTGAAGTAACGGGGGACAATGAGCAGTTCTTC
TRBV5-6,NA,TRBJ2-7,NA,CASSYTGEQYF,TGTGCCAGCAGTTATACAGGCGAGCAGTACTTC
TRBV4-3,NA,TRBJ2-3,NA,CASSQIITDTQYF,TGCGCCAGCAGCCAGATCATCACAGATACGCAGTATTTT
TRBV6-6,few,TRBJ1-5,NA,CASSNPGVGQPQHF,TGTGCCAGCAGTAATCCAGGGGTGGGTCAGCCCCAGCATTTT
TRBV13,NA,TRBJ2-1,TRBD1,CASSLGRGLVEQFF,TGTGCCAGCAGCTTAGGCAGGGGGCTGGTTGAGCAGTTCTTC
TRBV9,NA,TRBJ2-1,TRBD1,CASSEDRGWYEQFF,TGTGCCAGCAGCGAAGACAGGGGTTGGTATGAGCAGTTCTTC
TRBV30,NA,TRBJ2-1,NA,CAWTSSYNEQFF,TGTGCCTGGACCTCGTCCTACAATGAGCAGTTCTTC
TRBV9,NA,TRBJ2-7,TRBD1,CASSVRDSTYEQYF,TGTGCCAGCAGCGTCCGGGACAGCACCTACGAGCAGTACTTC
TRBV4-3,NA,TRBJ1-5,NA,CASSQDPARAGIQPQHF,TGCGCCAGCAGCCAAGATCCGGCCAGGGCTGGCATTCAGCCCCAGCATTTT
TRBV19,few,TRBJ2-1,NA,CASSDPRDEYNEQFF,TGTGCCAGTAGCGACCCGAGGGACGAGTACAATGAGCAGTTCTTC
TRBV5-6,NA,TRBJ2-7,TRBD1,CASSLMRQGGYEQYF,TGTGCCAGCAGCTTGATGCGACAGGGGGGCTACGAGCAGTACTTC
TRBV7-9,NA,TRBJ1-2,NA,CASSSGQGIGYTF,TGTGCCAGCAGCTCGGGGCAGGGGATTGGCTACACCTTC
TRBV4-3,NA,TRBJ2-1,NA,CASSPSATKRNEQFF,TGCGCCAGCAGCCCAAGTGCGACAAAAAGGAATGAGCAGTTCTTC
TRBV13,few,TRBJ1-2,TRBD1,CASSLADRGMDGYTF,TGTGCCAGCAGCTTAGCGGACAGGGGAATGGATGGCTACACCTTC
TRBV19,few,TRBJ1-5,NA,CASSIDMAGKQPQHF,TGTGCCAGTAGTATAGATATGGCAGGAAAGCAGCCCCAGCATTTT
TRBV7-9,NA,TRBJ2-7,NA,CASSPIEGNEQYF,TGTGCCAGCAGTCCTATTGAGGGGAACGAGCAGTACTTC
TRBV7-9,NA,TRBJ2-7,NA,CASSLGRAPRHEQYF,TGTGCCAGCAGCTTAGGGCGGGCTCCTAGGCACGAGCAGTACTTC
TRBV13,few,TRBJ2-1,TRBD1,CASSPQGAHNEQFF,TGTGCCAGCAGCCCCCAGGGGGCCCACAATGAGCAGTTCTTC
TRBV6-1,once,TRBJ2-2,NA,CASSEPGPIPGEWKSHGELFF,TGTGCCAGCAGTGAACCCGGTCCCATACCGGGGGAGTGGAAATCACACGGGGAGCTGTTTTTT
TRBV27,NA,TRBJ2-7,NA,CASSPSAGVREQYF,TGTGCCAGCAGTCCCAGTGCAGGGGTCCGCGAGCAGTACTTC
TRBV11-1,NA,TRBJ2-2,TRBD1,CASSYDRGANTGELFF,TGTGCCAGCAGTTACGACAGGGGGGCGAACACCGGGGAGCTGTTTTTT
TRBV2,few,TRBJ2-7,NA,CASSAPDRAYEQYF,TGTGCCAGCAGTGCCCCGGACAGAGCCTACGAGCAGTACTTC
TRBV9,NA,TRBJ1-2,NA,CASRAGSYGYTF,TGTGCCAGCAGGGCGGGTTCCTATGGCTACACCTTC
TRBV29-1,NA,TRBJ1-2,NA,CSVEDPDTLYGYTF,TGCAGCGTTGAAGATCCGGACACTCTCTATGGCTACACCTTC
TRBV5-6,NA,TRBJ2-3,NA,CASSQETDTQYF,TGTGCCAGCAGTCAGGAAACAGATACGCAGTATTTT
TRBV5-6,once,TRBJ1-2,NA,CASSPTGKLRDGYTF,TGTGCCAGCAGTCCAACGGGCAAATTAAGAGATGGCTACACCTTC
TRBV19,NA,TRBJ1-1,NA,CASSIGGVGAFF,TGTGCCAGTAGTATCGGCGGTGTGGGGGCTTTCTTT
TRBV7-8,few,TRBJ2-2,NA,CASRRQRDTGELFF,TGTGCCAGCAGACGCCAACGGGACACCGGGGAGCTGTTTTTT
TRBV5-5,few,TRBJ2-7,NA,CASSFGTGSYEQYF,TGTGCCAGCAGCTTCGGGACTGGCTCCTACGAGCAGTACTTC
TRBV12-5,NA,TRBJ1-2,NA,CASGLAGNNYGYTF,TGTGCTAGTGGTTTGGCCGGTAACAACTATGGCTACACCTTC